The 20 T cell receptor beta chains in this list originate from one sample, sequenced in a study of Ad26.COV2.S vaccination and SARS-CoV-2 variants. TCRdb's table, derived via immunoSEQ multiplex PCR, lists solely in-frame clones and lacks some. The table has 200,000 to 300,000 clones, over 75% seen once. The treatment denotes: roughly 18 received Ad26.COV2.S at low or high dose, single or two shots; about 5 received placebo; per-sample allocation not given. Samples were taken on day 63 after the first vaccine or placebo injection. Material: peripheral blood, obtained in a trial of Ad26.COV2.S vaccine versus placebo. These receptors came from a person between 18 and 59 years old who received the Ad26.COV2.S COVID-19 vaccine or a placebo.

The chain carries TRBV4-1 and TRBJ1-1; no clear D gene. This CDR3 region has 12 residues. Deletions cut 3 bases from V and 3 bases from J, with 5 bases between. The V gene's germline CDR1 is MGHRA and CDR2 YSYEKL. CDR3 in amino acids: CASSHPYTEAFF. The DNA for the CDR3 is TGCGCCAGCAGCCATCCCTACACTGAAGCTTTCTTT.

The CDR3 nucleotides read TGCGCCAGCAGCCAAGGGGCGGGAGGGACCCAAGAGACCCAGTACTTC. It translates to CASSQGAGGTQETQYF. This chain joins TRBV4-3 and TRBJ2-5, with 9 positions matching TRBD2. This CDR3 is 16 amino acids long. Germline-derived CDR1 and CDR2 are LGHNA and YSLEER. The V gene end was trimmed by 1 base and the J gene end by 1 base; junction bases not matched to a gene: 4.

V is TRBV7-6 and J is TRBJ2-7; D not certain. This CDR3 spans 13 amino acids. Germline CDR1 is SGHVS and CDR2 is FNYEAQ. Trimming left V 2 bases short and J 1 base short, with 6 bases between. This CDR3 reads CASSLQPSYEQYF. DNA of the CDR3: TGTGCCAGCAGCTTACAGCCTTCCTACGAGCAGTACTTC.

The V gene is TRBV7-3, the J gene TRBJ2-3; 8 bases line up with TRBD2. CDR1 SGHTA and CDR2 FQGTGA come from the germline V gene. The CDR3 extends over 16 amino acids. V was pared by 1 base and J by 5 bases, with 8 bases of the junction left unmatched. CDR3 in DNA: TGTGCCAGCAGCTTAATTCCTAGCGGGTCGTTAGATACGCAGTATTTT. Its translation is CASSLIPSGSLDTQYF.

This clone appeared once. V gene TRBV5-4 combines with J gene TRBJ2-1, with 7 bases aligning to TRBD1. V was clipped by 0 bases and J by 4 bases; unmatched bases: 4. The CDR3 totals 15 residues. From germline, CDR1 is SGHNT and CDR2 YYREEE (reference sequence). Here the CDR3 reads CASSLGGQSYNEQFF. CDR3 sequence (DNA): TGTGCCAGCAGCTTGGGGGGACAGAGTTACAATGAGCAGTTCTTC.

The chain has TRBV2 and TRBJ2-1, with TRBD2 matching 9 bases. The CDR3 has 15 residues. Germline CDR1 reads SNHLY; CDR2 reads FYNNEI. V lost 3 bases, J lost 7 bases, and 7 bases stayed unmatched. This CDR3 is CASSDRSSGDNEQFF. The CDR3 DNA reads TGTGCCAGCAGTGATAGGTCTAGCGGGGATAATGAGCAGTTCTTC.

V and J are TRBV6-5 and TRBJ2-7, with D perhaps TRBD1 or TRBD2 (5 bases each). Germline V gene lookup returns CDR1 MNHEY and CDR2 SVGAGI. The V end lost 4 bases, the J end lost 1 base, and 8 bases lay between the germline ends. CDR3 length equals 13 residues. CDR3 sequence: CASSWGTSYEQYF. The CDR3 DNA reads as TGTGCCAGCAGTTGGGGGACGTCCTACGAGCAGTACTTC.

The chain is built from TRBV20-1 and TRBJ2-7; a possible D gene is TRBD2 (5 bases). V dropped 3 bases and J dropped 2 bases, with 14 bases sitting between them. Germline lookup yields CDR1 DFQATT and CDR2 SNEGSKA (reference sequence). The CDR3 covers 14 residues. The CDR3 nucleotides are TGCAGTGCTAGTAAGGTAACGGAGGCCTACGAGCAGTACTTC. Amino acids: CSASKVTEAYEQYF.

V and J are TRBV4-3 and TRBJ2-2, with D perhaps assigned TRBD1 or TRBD2 (5 bases each). The germline gives CDR1 LGHNA, CDR2 YSLEER. The CDR3 runs 15 residues. Trimming cost V 0 bases and J 2 bases, with 7 bases left between them. The chain's CDR3 is CASSQDRDNTGELFF. DNA of the CDR3: TGCGCCAGCAGCCAAGACCGGGACAACACCGGGGAGCTGTTTTTT.

V and J are TRBV2 and TRBJ2-7, with a tentative D call TRBD2 (5 bases). Looked up from germline, CDR1 is SNHLY and CDR2 is FYNNEI. The CDR3 extends over 14 amino acids. The germline V and J ends were trimmed by 3 bases and 0 bases, with 9 bases remaining between them. The chain's CDR3 is CASSEDWSSYEQYF. The CDR3, as DNA: TGTGCCAGCAGTGAGGACTGGAGCTCCTACGAGCAGTACTTC.

The chain recombines TRBV9 with TRBJ2-3, with 11 bases lining up with TRBD2. CDR3 length equals 19 residues. Germline CDR1 and CDR2: SGDLS and YYNGEE. Germline trimming cut 4 bases from V and 0 bases from J; bases unmatched to any gene: 13. CDR3 nucleotide sequence: TGTGCCAGCAGCCCCCGGCTAGCGGGGGGCGGACCGAGCACAGATACGCAGTATTTT. It yields the protein CASSPRLAGGGPSTDTQYF. Drawing the rest from reference TRBV9 and TRBJ2-3, the complete variable domain is DSGVTQTPKHLITATGQRVTLRCSPRSGDLSVYWYQQSLDQGLQFLIQYYNGEERAKGNILERFSAQQFPDLHSELNLSSLELGDSALYFCASSPRLAGGGPSTDTQYFGPGTRLTVL.

The CDR3 DNA sequence: TGTGCCAGCAAGGAAGAGAAGGAGCCCCAGCATTTT. This translates into CASKEEKEPQHF. J is TRBJ1-5 and V is TRBV28, with no clear D. The germline CDR1 and CDR2 sequences are MDHEN and SYDVKM. V lost 7 bases to trimming and J lost 8 bases, with 12 bases between them. The CDR3 contains 12 residues.

This clone occurred once. The CDR3 DNA is TGTGCCAGCAGCCTACCGGGACAGAATTACACTGAAGCTTTCTTT. It is translated as CASSLPGQNYTEAFF. This chain connects TRBV11-2 to TRBJ1-1; 7 nucleotides agree with TRBD1. This CDR3 contains 15 residues. Trimming took 5 bases from V and 3 from J; bases not matched to a gene: 9. Germline assignment: CDR1 SGHAT and CDR2 FQNNGV.

This clone was seen only once. The chain carries TRBV7-2 and TRBJ1-2, with 7 nucleotides matching TRBD1. The CDR3 length is 16 residues. V gave up 1 base and J gave up 0 bases; unmatched junction bases: 5. Germline loops: CDR1 SGHTA, CDR2 FQGNSA. CDR3 in amino acids: CASSLGSGTANYGYTF. CDR3 nucleotide sequence: TGTGCCAGCAGCTTAGGGTCAGGGACAGCTAACTATGGCTACACCTTC.

V and J are TRBV11-2 and TRBJ1-5; 8 nucleotides match TRBD1. V lost 0 bases and J lost 5; bases outside the gene matches: 3. CDR3 length: 15 residues. In germline, CDR1 is SGHAT, CDR2 FQNNGV. CDR3 residues: CASSLEGQGHQPQHF. In nucleotides, the CDR3 is TGTGCCAGCAGCTTAGAAGGACAGGGCCATCAGCCCCAGCATTTT.

The chain's CDR3 is CATSTRQGDYGYTF. CDR3 bases: TGTGCCACCAGCACCCGACAGGGAGACTATGGCTACACCTTC. The J gene is TRBJ1-2, the V gene TRBV15; 7 bases are a match to TRBD1. The CDR3 is 14 residues long. Losses at the gene ends were 4 bases for V and 3 bases for J; bases not matched to a gene: 5. Germline V gives CDR1 LNHNV, CDR2 YYDKDF (reference sequence). The full variable domain, in which reference TRBV15 and TRBJ1-2 provide the parts outside the CDR3, is DAMVIQNPRYQVTQFGKPVTLSCSQTLNHNVMYWYQQKSSQAPKLLFHYYDKDFNNEADTPDNFQSRRPNTSFCFLDIRSPGLGDTAMYLCATSTRQGDYGYTFGSGTRLTVV.

To note about this clone: This same CDR3 is encoded by further DNA sequences in the sample. The V call is TRBV3-1 (or the pseudogene TRBV3-2), the J call TRBJ2-7, with no clear D. Germline V gene lookup returns CDR1 LGHDT and CDR2 YNNKEL (reference sequence). Trimming stripped 1 base from V and 0 bases from J, with 1 base between. The CDR3 length is 12 residues. CDR3 residues: CASSQVSYEQYF. The CDR3 DNA follows: TGTGCCAGCAGCCAAGTCTCCTACGAGCAGTACTTC.

Here the CDR3 reads CASSYGAGGHQPQHF. CDR3 nucleotides: TGTGCCAGCAGTTACGGGGCAGGAGGTCATCAGCCCCAGCATTTT. This chain links TRBV6-2 or TRBV6-3 with TRBJ1-5, with D perhaps TRBD1 (5 bases). Germline CDR1 reads MNHEY; CDR2 reads SVGEGT. Trimming removed 2 bases at V and 5 bases at J, with 13 bases between. CDR3 size: 15 residues.

This clone showed up just a few times. The V and J genes are TRBV3-1 (or the pseudogene TRBV3-2) and TRBJ1-2; TRBD1 matches 10 bases. The CDR3 sequence is 14 residues long. Looked up from germline, CDR1 is LGHDT and CDR2 is YNNKEL (reference sequence). V was clipped by 2 bases and J by 8 bases; unmatched bases: 5. The CDR3 sequence is CASSQPTGGSGYTF. DNA of the CDR3: TGTGCCAGCAGCCAACCGACAGGGGGCAGCGGCTACACCTTC.

This rearrangement joins TRBV4-3 to TRBJ2-7; 7 bases are shared with TRBD2. V was pared by 3 bases and J by 6 bases, with 8 bases of the junction left unmatched. CDR1 is LGHNA, CDR2 YSLEER, per germline. The CDR3 length is 14 residues. Here the CDR3 DNA reads TGCGCCAGCAGCCAGGGAGGGGTATTGGGCGAGCAGTACTTC. Protein: CASSQGGVLGEQYF.